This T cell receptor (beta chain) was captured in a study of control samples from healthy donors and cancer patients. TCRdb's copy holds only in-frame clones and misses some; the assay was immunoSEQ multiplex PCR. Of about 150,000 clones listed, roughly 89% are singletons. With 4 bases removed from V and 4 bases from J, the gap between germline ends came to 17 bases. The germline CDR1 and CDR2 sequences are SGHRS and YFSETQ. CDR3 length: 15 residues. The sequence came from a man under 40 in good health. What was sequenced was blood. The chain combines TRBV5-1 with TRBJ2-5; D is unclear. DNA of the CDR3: TGCGCCAGCAGCACCACCGACGGGTTTCGAGAGACCCAGTACTTC. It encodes CASSTTDGFRETQYF.